Listed here is a single T cell receptor beta chain. Germline CDR1 reads LGHNA; CDR2 reads YSLEER. V was trimmed by 0 bases and J by 0 bases, leaving 9 bases between them. This CDR3 has 15 residues. The data stem from a study of cytomegalovirus exposure and HLA in healthy donors. The PCR used 60 Vbeta and 13 Jbeta primers. Libraries were prepared by immunoSEQ multiplex PCR; TCRdb keeps only in-frame clonotypes and omits some of them. Here the sample spans around 170,000 clones, roughly 80% being singletons. Sequenced: PBMCs. This chain joins TRBV4-3 and TRBJ2-7; D call uncertain. This TCR was sampled from a woman between 50 and 59 years old in good health and CMV-seropositive. CDR3 region: CASSQDPSYSYEQYF. CDR3 DNA: TGCGCCAGCAGCCAAGATCCCTCTTACTCCTACGAGCAGTACTTC.